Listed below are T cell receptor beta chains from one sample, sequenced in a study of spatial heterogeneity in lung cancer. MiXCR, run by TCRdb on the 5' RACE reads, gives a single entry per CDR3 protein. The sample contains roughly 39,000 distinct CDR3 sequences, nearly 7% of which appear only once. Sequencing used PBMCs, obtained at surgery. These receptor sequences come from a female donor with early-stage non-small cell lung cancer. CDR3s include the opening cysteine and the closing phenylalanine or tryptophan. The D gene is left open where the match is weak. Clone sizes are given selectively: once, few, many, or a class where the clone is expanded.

cdr3_nt: TGTGCCAGCAGCCAAGCCGACAGGGGAGCGGGGAGCTCCTACGAGCAGTACTTC; cdr3_aa: CASSQADRGAGSSYEQYF; v_call: TRBV4-2; clone_size: many; j_call: TRBJ2-7; d_call: NA
cdr3_nt: TGTGCCAGCTCACCGATCTTGACCTTCGATGAAGCTTTCTTT; cdr3_aa: CASSPILTFDEAFF; v_call: TRBV18; clone_size: NA; j_call: TRBJ1-1; d_call: NA
cdr3_nt: TGCGCCAGCAGCTTGGAAGGCCGTGGAACTGAAGCTTTCTTT; cdr3_aa: CASSLEGRGTEAFF; v_call: TRBV5-1; clone_size: NA; j_call: TRBJ1-1; d_call: NA
cdr3_nt: TGCGCCAGCAGCTTGGCGGGGGACAGGCCCTTAAATGAAAAACTGTTTTTT; cdr3_aa: CASSLAGDRPLNEKLFF; v_call: TRBV5-1; clone_size: NA; j_call: TRBJ1-4; d_call: TRBD1
cdr3_nt: TGTGCCAGTAGTTCCCAGACTGAAGAGACCCAGTACTTC; cdr3_aa: CASSSQTEETQYF; v_call: TRBV19; clone_size: many; j_call: TRBJ2-5; d_call: NA
cdr3_nt: TGCAGTGCTTTCGACGGGGGGAAGGGGGCCCAGCATTTT; cdr3_aa: CSAFDGGKGAQHF; v_call: TRBV20-1; clone_size: many; j_call: TRBJ1-5; d_call: NA
cdr3_nt: TGTGCCAGCAGCTTAGTCCTACAGGGAGAAGCTTTCTTT; cdr3_aa: CASSLVLQGEAFF; v_call: TRBV7-2; clone_size: few; j_call: TRBJ1-1; d_call: NA
cdr3_nt: TGCAGTGCTAGAGATCTGGAAAAGGTCCACTTT; cdr3_aa: CSARDLEKVHF; v_call: TRBV20-1; clone_size: many; j_call: TRBJ1-6; d_call: NA
cdr3_nt: TGCAGTGCTCCAAGGCGGGGGGTTGCCGGGGAGCTGTTTTTT; cdr3_aa: CSAPRRGVAGELFF; v_call: TRBV20-1; clone_size: few; j_call: TRBJ2-2; d_call: TRBD2
cdr3_nt: TGTGCCAGCAGCCCCCTGACTAGCGGGGGGATAACGGGGGAGCTGTTTTTT; cdr3_aa: CASSPLTSGGITGELFF; v_call: TRBV9; clone_size: many; j_call: TRBJ2-2; d_call: TRBD2
cdr3_nt: TGTGCCAGCAGCTTGAGGCGGGGAAAGGTGGACTCCTATAATTCACCCCTCCACTTT; cdr3_aa: CASSLRRGKVDSYNSPLHF; v_call: TRBV5-6; clone_size: many; j_call: TRBJ1-6; d_call: NA
cdr3_nt: TGCGCCAGCAGCTTGGATAAGGGACCGTGGGCTTTCTTT; cdr3_aa: CASSLDKGPWAFF; v_call: TRBV5-1; clone_size: many; j_call: TRBJ1-1; d_call: NA
cdr3_nt: TGTGCCAGCAGCGTCAAATCTGGACAGGGTGCAGATACGCAGTATTTT; cdr3_aa: CASSVKSGQGADTQYF; v_call: TRBV9; clone_size: NA; j_call: TRBJ2-3; d_call: TRBD1
cdr3_nt: TGTGCCAGTAGACGCGGGACAGGGGTTCCCTACGAGCAGTACTTC; cdr3_aa: CASRRGTGVPYEQYF; v_call: TRBV19; clone_size: many; j_call: TRBJ2-7; d_call: TRBD1
cdr3_nt: TGTGCCAGCAGTTTCGTAAGAGGGGGAACAGATACGCAGTATTTT; cdr3_aa: CASSFVRGGTDTQYF; v_call: TRBV28; clone_size: many; j_call: TRBJ2-3; d_call: NA
cdr3_nt: TGTGCCAGCAGCTTGGGGCACAGGGACGGAGAGACCCAGTACTTC; cdr3_aa: CASSLGHRDGETQYF; v_call: TRBV7-3; clone_size: many; j_call: TRBJ2-5; d_call: NA
cdr3_nt: TGCAGTGTTTCCCCTTCTTCAACACTAGCGGGCAGCACAGATACGCAGTATTTT; cdr3_aa: CSVSPSSTLAGSTDTQYF; v_call: TRBV20-1; clone_size: NA; j_call: TRBJ2-3; d_call: TRBD2
cdr3_nt: TGTGCCAGCAGTAAGCAGGGGCCGTCCTACGAGCAGTACTTC; cdr3_aa: CASSKQGPSYEQYF; v_call: TRBV2; clone_size: few; j_call: TRBJ2-7; d_call: NA
cdr3_nt: TGTGCCAGCAGCTTAGGACTAGCATTACCAGATACGCAGTATTTT; cdr3_aa: CASSLGLALPDTQYF; v_call: TRBV7-9; clone_size: many; j_call: TRBJ2-3; d_call: TRBD2
cdr3_nt: TGTGCCACCAGCAGAGGCGACAGGACTCGGGCTTTCTTT; cdr3_aa: CATSRGDRTRAFF; v_call: TRBV15; clone_size: few; j_call: TRBJ1-1; d_call: NA
cdr3_nt: TGCAGCGCTCGCCCGGACAACGACTATGGCTACACCTTC; cdr3_aa: CSARPDNDYGYTF; v_call: TRBV29-1; clone_size: many; j_call: TRBJ1-2; d_call: NA
cdr3_nt: TGCAGCGTTGATAGGGACCCACTCCAAGAGACCCAGTACTTC; cdr3_aa: CSVDRDPLQETQYF; v_call: TRBV29-1; clone_size: many; j_call: TRBJ2-5; d_call: NA
cdr3_nt: TGTGCCAGCAGTAACGAAGGGCCGGTGGGAGCTGAAGCTTTCTTT; cdr3_aa: CASSNEGPVGAEAFF; v_call: TRBV6-5; clone_size: NA; j_call: TRBJ1-1; d_call: NA
cdr3_nt: TGCGCCAGCAGCTTGGGACAGTGGGGCAAAAACATTCAGTACTTC; cdr3_aa: CASSLGQWGKNIQYF; v_call: TRBV5-1; clone_size: many; j_call: TRBJ2-4; d_call: NA
cdr3_nt: TGTGCCACCATTAGCCTGAGTCTCTCCTACAATGAGCAGTTCTTC; cdr3_aa: CATISLSLSYNEQFF; v_call: TRBV28; clone_size: many; j_call: TRBJ2-1; d_call: NA
cdr3_nt: TGTGCCAGCAGTTTACCACAGGGAAGGGCAGATACGCAGTATTTT; cdr3_aa: CASSLPQGRADTQYF; v_call: TRBV28; clone_size: many; j_call: TRBJ2-3; d_call: NA
cdr3_nt: TGTGCCAGCAGTTTAGGCAGTGGCACCGGGGAGCTGTTTTTT; cdr3_aa: CASSLGSGTGELFF; v_call: TRBV12-3/TRBV12-4; clone_size: many; j_call: TRBJ2-2; d_call: NA
cdr3_nt: TGTGCCAGCAGCTTGGCAGCACCCGGGACACCAGGCTACGAGCAGTACTTC; cdr3_aa: CASSLAAPGTPGYEQYF; v_call: TRBV5-6; clone_size: many; j_call: TRBJ2-7; d_call: NA
cdr3_nt: TGTGCCAGCAGCTTGTCTGGGACAGGGACAGATACGCAGTATTTT; cdr3_aa: CASSLSGTGTDTQYF; v_call: TRBV5-6; clone_size: NA; j_call: TRBJ2-3; d_call: TRBD1
cdr3_nt: TGTGCCAGTAAGATCGGTTTTTACACCGGGGAGCTGTTTTTT; cdr3_aa: CASKIGFYTGELFF; v_call: TRBV6-4; clone_size: few; j_call: TRBJ2-2; d_call: NA
cdr3_nt: TGTGCCAGCAGCTCCGAGTTCAGGTCCGCCTATGGCTACACCTTC; cdr3_aa: CASSSEFRSAYGYTF; v_call: TRBV6-5; clone_size: many; j_call: TRBJ1-2; d_call: NA
cdr3_nt: TGCGCCAGCAGCCTTGGACGGACAAACACTGAAGCTTTCTTT; cdr3_aa: CASSLGRTNTEAFF; v_call: TRBV5-1; clone_size: many; j_call: TRBJ1-1; d_call: NA
cdr3_nt: TGTGCCAGCAGTCTAGGGCCCCAGCATTTT; cdr3_aa: CASSLGPQHF; v_call: TRBV28; clone_size: few; j_call: TRBJ1-5; d_call: NA
cdr3_nt: TGTGCCAGCAGCTTGAGAGGCCCGGGCCTAAGACCCTACGAGCAGTACTTC; cdr3_aa: CASSLRGPGLRPYEQYF; v_call: TRBV5-4; clone_size: few; j_call: TRBJ2-7; d_call: NA
cdr3_nt: TGTGCCAGTAGTCTTACAGGGGGCACGGAGTTCTTC; cdr3_aa: CASSLTGGTEFF; v_call: TRBV19; clone_size: few; j_call: TRBJ2-1; d_call: TRBD1
cdr3_nt: TGTGCCAGCAGCTTAGCGGGGATCTCCGCGCAGTACTTC; cdr3_aa: CASSLAGISAQYF; v_call: TRBV7-9; clone_size: many; j_call: TRBJ2-7; d_call: NA
cdr3_nt: TGCGCCAGCAGCTCGTACGCCCGAAGCACTGAAGCTTTCTTT; cdr3_aa: CASSSYARSTEAFF; v_call: TRBV5-1; clone_size: few; j_call: TRBJ1-1; d_call: NA
cdr3_nt: TGTGCCAGCAGCTTATATGTGGCAAGGAGCAATCAGCCCCAGCATTTT; cdr3_aa: CASSLYVARSNQPQHF; v_call: TRBV7-2; clone_size: many; j_call: TRBJ1-5; d_call: NA
cdr3_nt: TGTGCCAGCAGCTTAGGTTCCGCGGGGGCCATCAATGAGCAGTTCTTC; cdr3_aa: CASSLGSAGAINEQFF; v_call: TRBV7-9; clone_size: few; j_call: TRBJ2-1; d_call: NA
cdr3_nt: TGTGCCAGCAGTCCTGGACAGTTTGGTGATTACGAGCAGTACTTC; cdr3_aa: CASSPGQFGDYEQYF; v_call: TRBV28; clone_size: NA; j_call: TRBJ2-7; d_call: NA
cdr3_nt: TGCGCCAGCAGCTTGGGGTCAGCCGGTGAGCAGTTCTTC; cdr3_aa: CASSLGSAGEQFF; v_call: TRBV5-1; clone_size: NA; j_call: TRBJ2-1; d_call: NA
cdr3_nt: TGCGCCAGCAGCTGGAGCGACTCCGGGGCCAACGTCCTGACTTTC; cdr3_aa: CASSWSDSGANVLTF; v_call: TRBV5-1; clone_size: few; j_call: TRBJ2-6; d_call: NA
cdr3_nt: TGCAGCGTTGGCAGCTCCAGCGGTGACTACAATGAGCAGTTCTTC; cdr3_aa: CSVGSSSGDYNEQFF; v_call: TRBV29-1; clone_size: many; j_call: TRBJ2-1; d_call: NA
cdr3_nt: TGTGCCAGCAGTGAAGTCTATACGCAGTATTTT; cdr3_aa: CASSEVYTQYF; v_call: TRBV6-1; clone_size: many; j_call: TRBJ2-3; d_call: NA
cdr3_nt: TGTGCCAGCAGCTTACTAACCCGCAGGGGGCTCGGTCAGCCCCAGCATTTT; cdr3_aa: CASSLLTRRGLGQPQHF; v_call: TRBV7-8; clone_size: NA; j_call: TRBJ1-5; d_call: TRBD1
cdr3_nt: TGTGCCAGCAGCTCGCCTAGCGGGGGCTACCAAGAGACCCAGTACTTC; cdr3_aa: CASSSPSGGYQETQYF; v_call: TRBV7-8; clone_size: NA; j_call: TRBJ2-5; d_call: TRBD2